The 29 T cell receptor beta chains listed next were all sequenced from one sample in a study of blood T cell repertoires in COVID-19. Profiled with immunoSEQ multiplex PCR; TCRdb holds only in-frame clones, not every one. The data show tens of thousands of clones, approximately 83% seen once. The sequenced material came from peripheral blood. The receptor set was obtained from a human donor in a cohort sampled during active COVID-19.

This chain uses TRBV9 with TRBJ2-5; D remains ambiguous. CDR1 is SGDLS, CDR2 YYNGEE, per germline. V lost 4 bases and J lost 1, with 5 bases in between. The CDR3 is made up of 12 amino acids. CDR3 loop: CASSFSQETQYF. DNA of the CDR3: TGTGCCAGCAGCTTCAGCCAAGAGACCCAGTACTTC. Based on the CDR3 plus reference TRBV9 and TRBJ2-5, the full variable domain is DSGVTQTPKHLITATGQRVTLRCSPRSGDLSVYWYQQSLDQGLQFLIQYYNGEERAKGNILERFSAQQFPDLHSELNLSSLELGDSALYFCASSFSQETQYFGPGTRLLVL.

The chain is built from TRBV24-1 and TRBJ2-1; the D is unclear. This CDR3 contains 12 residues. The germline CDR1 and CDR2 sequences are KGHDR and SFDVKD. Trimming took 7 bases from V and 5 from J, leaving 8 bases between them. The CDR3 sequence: CATRSRDNEQFF. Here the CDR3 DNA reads TGTGCCACCAGATCCCGGGACAATGAGCAGTTCTTC.

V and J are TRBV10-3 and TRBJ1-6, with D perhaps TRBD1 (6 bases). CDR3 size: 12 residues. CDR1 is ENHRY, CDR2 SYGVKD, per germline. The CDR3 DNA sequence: TGTGCAGCCCGCAAAGGGGGTTCACCCCTCCACTTT. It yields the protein CAARKGGSPLHF.

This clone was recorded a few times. The CDR3 DNA is TGTGCCAGTAGTGGGTGGGACACCTTACCCGTTTTCTATGGCTACACCTTC. Translation gives CASSGWDTLPVFYGYTF. The rearrangement joins TRBV19 to TRBJ1-2; D may be TRBD1 (6 bases). The CDR3 has 17 amino acids. Germline loops: CDR1 LNHDA, CDR2 SQIVND (reference sequence). V dropped 5 bases and J dropped 4 bases, with 23 bases sitting between them.

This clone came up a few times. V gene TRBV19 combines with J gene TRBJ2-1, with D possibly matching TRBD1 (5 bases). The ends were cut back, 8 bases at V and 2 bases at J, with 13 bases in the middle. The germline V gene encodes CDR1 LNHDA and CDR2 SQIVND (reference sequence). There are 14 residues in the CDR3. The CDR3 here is CASGAGWAYNEQFF. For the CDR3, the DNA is TGTGCCAGTGGGGCCGGGTGGGCCTACAATGAGCAGTTCTTC.

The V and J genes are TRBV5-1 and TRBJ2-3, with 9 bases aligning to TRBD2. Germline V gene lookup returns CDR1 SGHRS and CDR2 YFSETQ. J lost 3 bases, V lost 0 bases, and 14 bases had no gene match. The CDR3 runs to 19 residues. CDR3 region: CASSLEGSGRAQRTDTQYF. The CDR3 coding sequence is TGCGCCAGCAGCTTGGAGGGTAGCGGGAGAGCCCAACGGACAGATACGCAGTATTTT.

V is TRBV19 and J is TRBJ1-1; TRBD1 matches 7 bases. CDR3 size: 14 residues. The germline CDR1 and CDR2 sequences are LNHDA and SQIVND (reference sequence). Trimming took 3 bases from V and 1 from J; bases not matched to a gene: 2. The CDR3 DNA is TGTGCCAGTAGTATCCCAGGGGGGAACACTGAAGCTTTCTTT. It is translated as CASSIPGGNTEAFF.

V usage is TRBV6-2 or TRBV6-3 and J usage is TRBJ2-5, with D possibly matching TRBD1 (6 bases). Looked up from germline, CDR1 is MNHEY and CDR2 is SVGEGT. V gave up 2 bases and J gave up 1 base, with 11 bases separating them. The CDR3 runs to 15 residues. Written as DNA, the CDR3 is TGTGCCAGCAGTTACAACAGGGTAGGCCAAGAGACCCAGTACTTC. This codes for CASSYNRVGQETQYF.

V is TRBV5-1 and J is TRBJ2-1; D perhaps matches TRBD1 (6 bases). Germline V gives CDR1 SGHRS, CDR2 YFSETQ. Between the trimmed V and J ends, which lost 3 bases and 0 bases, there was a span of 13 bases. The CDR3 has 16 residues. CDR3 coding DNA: TGCGCCAGCAGCTCGATGACAGGAAGCTCCTACAATGAGCAGTTCTTC. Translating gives CASSSMTGSSYNEQFF.

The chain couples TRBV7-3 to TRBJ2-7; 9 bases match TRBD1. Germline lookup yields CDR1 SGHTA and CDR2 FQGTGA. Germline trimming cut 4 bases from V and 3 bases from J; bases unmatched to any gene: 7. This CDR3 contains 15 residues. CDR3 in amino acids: CASSSGTGTDYEQYF. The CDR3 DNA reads TGTGCCAGCAGCTCCGGGACAGGGACAGACTACGAGCAGTACTTC.

CDR3 in amino acids: CASSKALFTQGAQSLSLNTGELFF. The CDR3 region has the DNA TGTGCCAGCAGCAAAGCGCTTTTCACACAGGGGGCGCAGAGTCTAAGCCTGAACACCGGGGAGCTGTTTTTT. V is TRBV21-1 and J is TRBJ2-2; the DNA was not used to check the table's D call, TRBD1. TRBV21-1 constitutes a pseudogene. The CDR3 totals 24 residues.

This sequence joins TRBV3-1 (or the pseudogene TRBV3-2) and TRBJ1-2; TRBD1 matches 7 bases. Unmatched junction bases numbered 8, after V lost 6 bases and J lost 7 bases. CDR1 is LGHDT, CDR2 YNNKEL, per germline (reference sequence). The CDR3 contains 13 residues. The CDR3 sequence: CASRDDRESGYTF. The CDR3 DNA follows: TGTGCCAGCAGGGACGACAGGGAAAGTGGCTACACCTTC.

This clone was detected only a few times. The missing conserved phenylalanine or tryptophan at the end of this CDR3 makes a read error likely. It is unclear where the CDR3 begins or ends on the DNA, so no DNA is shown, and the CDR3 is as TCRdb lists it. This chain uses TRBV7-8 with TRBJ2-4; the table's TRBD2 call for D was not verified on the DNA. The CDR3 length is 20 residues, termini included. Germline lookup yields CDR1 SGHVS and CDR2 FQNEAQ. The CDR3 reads CAPCSGGGMIPGLAGATFNL.

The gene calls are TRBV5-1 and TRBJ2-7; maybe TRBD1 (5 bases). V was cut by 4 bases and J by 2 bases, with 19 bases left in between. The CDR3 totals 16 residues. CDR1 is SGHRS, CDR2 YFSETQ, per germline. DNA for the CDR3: TGCGCCAGCAGCCAGCATCCTTCAGGGTTCCCCTACGAGCAGTACTTC. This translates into CASSQHPSGFPYEQYF.

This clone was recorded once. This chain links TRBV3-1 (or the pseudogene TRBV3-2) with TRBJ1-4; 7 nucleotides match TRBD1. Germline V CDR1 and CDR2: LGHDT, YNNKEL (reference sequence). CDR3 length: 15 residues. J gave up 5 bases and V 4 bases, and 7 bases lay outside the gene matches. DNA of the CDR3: TGTGCCAGCAGCCTTCGGACAGGCAGCAATGAAAAACTGTTTTTT. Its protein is CASSLRTGSNEKLFF.

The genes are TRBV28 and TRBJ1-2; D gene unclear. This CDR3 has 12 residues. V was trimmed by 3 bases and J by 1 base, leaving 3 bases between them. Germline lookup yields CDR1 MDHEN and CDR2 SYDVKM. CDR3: CASSFRNYGYTF. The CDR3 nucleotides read TGTGCCAGCAGTTTTCGTAACTATGGCTACACCTTC.

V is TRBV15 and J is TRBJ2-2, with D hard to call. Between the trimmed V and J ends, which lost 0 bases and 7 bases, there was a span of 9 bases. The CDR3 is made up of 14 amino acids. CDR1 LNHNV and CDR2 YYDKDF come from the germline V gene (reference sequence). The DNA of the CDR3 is TGTGCCACCAGCAGAGATCCCAGCGTCGGGGAGCTGTTTTTT. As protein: CATSRDPSVGELFF.

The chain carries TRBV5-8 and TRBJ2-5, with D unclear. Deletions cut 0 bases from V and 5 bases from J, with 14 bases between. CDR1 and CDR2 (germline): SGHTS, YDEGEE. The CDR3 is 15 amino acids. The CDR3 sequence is CASSLAGYPQETQYF. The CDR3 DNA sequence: TGTGCCAGCAGCTTGGCAGGCTACCCCCAGGAGACCCAGTACTTC.

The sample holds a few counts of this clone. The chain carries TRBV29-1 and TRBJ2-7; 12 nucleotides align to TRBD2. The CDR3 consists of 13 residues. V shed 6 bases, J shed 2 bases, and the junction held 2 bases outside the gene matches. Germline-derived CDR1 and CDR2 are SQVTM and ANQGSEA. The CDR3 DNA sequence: TGCAGCGTACTAGCGGGAGGTGCCTACGAGCAGTACTTC. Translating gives CSVLAGGAYEQYF.

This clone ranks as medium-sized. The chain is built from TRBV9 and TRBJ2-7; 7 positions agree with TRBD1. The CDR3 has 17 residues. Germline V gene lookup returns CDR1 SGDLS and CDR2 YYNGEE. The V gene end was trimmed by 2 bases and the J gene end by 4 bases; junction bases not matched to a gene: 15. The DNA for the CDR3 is TGTGCCAGCAGCGTCCATGAGGTGGGGACAGAGAGTTACGAGCAGTACTTC. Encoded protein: CASSVHEVGTESYEQYF. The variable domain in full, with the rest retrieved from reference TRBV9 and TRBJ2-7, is DSGVTQTPKHLITATGQRVTLRCSPRSGDLSVYWYQQSLDQGLQFLIQYYNGEERAKGNILERFSAQQFPDLHSELNLSSLELGDSALYFCASSVHEVGTESYEQYFGPGTRLTVT.

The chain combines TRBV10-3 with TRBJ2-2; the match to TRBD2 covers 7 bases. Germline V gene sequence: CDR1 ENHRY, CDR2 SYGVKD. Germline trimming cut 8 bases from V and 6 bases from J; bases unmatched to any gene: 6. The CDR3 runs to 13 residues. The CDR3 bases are TGTGCCATCGGACGGGGGGAGGCCGGGGAGCTGTTTTTT. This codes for CAIGRGEAGELFF.

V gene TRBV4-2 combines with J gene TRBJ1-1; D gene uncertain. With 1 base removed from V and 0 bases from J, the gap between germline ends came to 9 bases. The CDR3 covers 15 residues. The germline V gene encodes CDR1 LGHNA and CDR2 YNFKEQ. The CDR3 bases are TGTGCCAGCAGCCAAGTCGAGACAATGAACACTGAAGCTTTCTTT. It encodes CASSQVETMNTEAFF.

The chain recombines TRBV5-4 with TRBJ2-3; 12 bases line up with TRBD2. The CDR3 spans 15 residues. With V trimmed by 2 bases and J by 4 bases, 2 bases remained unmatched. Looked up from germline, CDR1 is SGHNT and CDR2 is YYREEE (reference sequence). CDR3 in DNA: TGTGCCAGCAGCTTCCTAGCGGGAGGGCCAGATACGCAGTATTTT. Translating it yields CASSFLAGGPDTQYF.

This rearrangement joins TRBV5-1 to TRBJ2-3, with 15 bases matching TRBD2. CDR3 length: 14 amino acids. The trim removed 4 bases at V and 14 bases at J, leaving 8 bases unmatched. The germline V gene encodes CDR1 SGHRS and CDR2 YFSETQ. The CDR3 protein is CASSPGLAGGMLYF. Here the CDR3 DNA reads TGCGCCAGCAGCCCTGGACTAGCGGGAGGGATGCTGTATTTT.

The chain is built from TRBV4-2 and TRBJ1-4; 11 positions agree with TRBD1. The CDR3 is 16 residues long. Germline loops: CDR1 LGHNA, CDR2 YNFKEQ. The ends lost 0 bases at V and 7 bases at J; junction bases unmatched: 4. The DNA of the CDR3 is TGTGCCAGCAGCCAAGACACCGGGACAGGGGGTGAAAAACTGTTTTTT. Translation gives CASSQDTGTGGEKLFF.

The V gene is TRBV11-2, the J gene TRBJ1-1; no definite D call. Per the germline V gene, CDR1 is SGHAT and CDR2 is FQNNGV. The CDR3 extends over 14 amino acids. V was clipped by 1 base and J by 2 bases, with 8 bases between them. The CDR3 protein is CASSLGIRNTEAFF. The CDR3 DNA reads TGTGCCAGCAGCTTAGGTATCAGAAACACTGAAGCTTTCTTT.

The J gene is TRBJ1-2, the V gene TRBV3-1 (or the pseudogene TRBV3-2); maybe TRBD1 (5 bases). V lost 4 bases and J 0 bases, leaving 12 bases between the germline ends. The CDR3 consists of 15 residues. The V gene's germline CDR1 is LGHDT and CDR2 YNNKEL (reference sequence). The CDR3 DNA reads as TGTGCCAGCAGCCCACAGGAGATACCTAACTATGGCTACACCTTC. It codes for CASSPQEIPNYGYTF.

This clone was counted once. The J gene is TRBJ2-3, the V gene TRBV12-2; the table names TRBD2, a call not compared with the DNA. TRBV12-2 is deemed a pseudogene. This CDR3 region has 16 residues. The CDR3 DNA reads TGTGCAAGTCGCTTGTTTACTAGCCATAGCACAGATACGCAGTATTTT. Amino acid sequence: CASRLFTSHSTDTQYF.

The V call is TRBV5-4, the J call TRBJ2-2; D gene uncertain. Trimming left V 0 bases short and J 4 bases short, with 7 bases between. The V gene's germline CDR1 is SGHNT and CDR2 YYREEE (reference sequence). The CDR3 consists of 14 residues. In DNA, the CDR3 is TGTGCCAGCAGCTTGGACTCCCGCACCGGGGAGCTGTTTTTT. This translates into CASSLDSRTGELFF.